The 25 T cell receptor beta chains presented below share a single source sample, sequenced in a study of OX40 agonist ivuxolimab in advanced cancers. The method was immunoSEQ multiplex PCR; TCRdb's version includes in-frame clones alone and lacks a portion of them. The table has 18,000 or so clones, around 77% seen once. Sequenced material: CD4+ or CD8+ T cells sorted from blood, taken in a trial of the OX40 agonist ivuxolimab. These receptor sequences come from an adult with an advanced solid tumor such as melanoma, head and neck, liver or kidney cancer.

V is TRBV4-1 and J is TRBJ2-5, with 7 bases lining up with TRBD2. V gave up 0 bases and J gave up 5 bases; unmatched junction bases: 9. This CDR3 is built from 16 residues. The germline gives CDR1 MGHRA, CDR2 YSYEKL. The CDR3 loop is CASSQDGDYRRETQYF. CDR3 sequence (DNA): TGCGCCAGCAGCCAAGATGGGGACTACCGCAGGGAGACCCAGTACTTC.

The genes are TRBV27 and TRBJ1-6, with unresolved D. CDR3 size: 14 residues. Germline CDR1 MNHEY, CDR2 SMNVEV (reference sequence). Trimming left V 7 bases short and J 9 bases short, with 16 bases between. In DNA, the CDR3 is TGTGCCAGCAAACCTGAGGAGGCTAGTTCACCCCTCCACTTT. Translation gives CASKPEEASSPLHF.

CDR3 residues: CASSPSGGPTYEQYF. The CDR3 DNA reads TGTGCCAGCAGCCCTTCAGGAGGGCCCACCTACGAGCAGTACTTC. The V gene is TRBV7-2, the J gene TRBJ2-7; D perhaps matches TRBD2 (6 bases). In germline, CDR1 is SGHTA, CDR2 FQGNSA. The V and J ends lost 5 bases and 2 bases respectively, with 16 bases between them. The CDR3 runs 15 residues.

The CDR3 nucleotides are TGTGCCAGCAGTCCCCTGACAGACTACGAGCAGTACTTC. This encodes CASSPLTDYEQYF. The J gene is TRBJ2-7, the V gene TRBV27; maybe TRBD1 (5 bases). Germline CDR1 is MNHEY and CDR2 is SMNVEV (reference sequence). V gave up 5 bases and J gave up 3 bases, with 11 bases separating them. The CDR3 is 13 amino acids.

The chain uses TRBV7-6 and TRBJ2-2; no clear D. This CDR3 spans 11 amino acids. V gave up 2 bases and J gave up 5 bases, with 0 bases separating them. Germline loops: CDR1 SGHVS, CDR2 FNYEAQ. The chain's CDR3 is CASSLTGELFF. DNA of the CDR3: TGTGCCAGCAGCTTAACCGGGGAGCTGTTTTTT.

CDR3 sequence reads: CASSITGSTHNEQFF. CDR3 DNA: TGTGCCAGCAGCATAACAGGGTCTACCCACAATGAGCAGTTCTTC. The rearrangement uses TRBV27 and TRBJ2-1, with D tentatively TRBD1 (6 bases). The CDR3 covers 15 residues. V gave up 6 bases and J gave up 5 bases, with 17 bases separating them. Per the germline V gene, CDR1 is MNHEY and CDR2 is SMNVEV (reference sequence).

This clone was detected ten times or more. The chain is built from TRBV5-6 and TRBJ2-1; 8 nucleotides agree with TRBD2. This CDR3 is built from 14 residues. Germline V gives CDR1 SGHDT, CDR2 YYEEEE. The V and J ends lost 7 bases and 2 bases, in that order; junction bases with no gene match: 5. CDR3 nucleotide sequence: TGTGCCAGCCAGACTAGCGTGCCCTACAATGAGCAGTTCTTC. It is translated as CASQTSVPYNEQFF.

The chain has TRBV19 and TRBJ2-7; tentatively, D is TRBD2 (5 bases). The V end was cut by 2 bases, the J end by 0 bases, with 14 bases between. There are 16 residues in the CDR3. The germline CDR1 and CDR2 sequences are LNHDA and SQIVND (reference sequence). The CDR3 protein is CASSITGGPLSYEQYF. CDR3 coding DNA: TGTGCCAGTAGTATAACCGGAGGTCCCCTCTCCTACGAGCAGTACTTC.

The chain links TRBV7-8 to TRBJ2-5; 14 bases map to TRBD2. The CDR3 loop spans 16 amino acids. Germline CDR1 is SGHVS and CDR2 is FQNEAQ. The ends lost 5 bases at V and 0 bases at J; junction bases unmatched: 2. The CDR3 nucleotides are TGTGCCAGCAGCCGGACTAGCGGGGGGTACCAAGAGACCCAGTACTTC. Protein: CASSRTSGGYQETQYF.

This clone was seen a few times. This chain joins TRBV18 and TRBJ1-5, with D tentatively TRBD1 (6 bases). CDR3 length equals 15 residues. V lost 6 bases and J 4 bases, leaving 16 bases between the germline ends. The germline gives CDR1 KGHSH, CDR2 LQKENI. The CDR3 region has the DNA TGTGCCAGCTCTCTCGACAGGCCCCTAAATCAGCCCCAGCATTTT. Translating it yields CASSLDRPLNQPQHF.

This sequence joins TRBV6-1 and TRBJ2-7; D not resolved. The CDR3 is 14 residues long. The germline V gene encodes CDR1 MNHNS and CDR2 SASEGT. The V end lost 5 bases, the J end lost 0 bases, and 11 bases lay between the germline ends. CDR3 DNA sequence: TGTGCCAGCAGTTCCGTAATAGGCTCCTACGAGCAGTACTTC. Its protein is CASSSVIGSYEQYF.

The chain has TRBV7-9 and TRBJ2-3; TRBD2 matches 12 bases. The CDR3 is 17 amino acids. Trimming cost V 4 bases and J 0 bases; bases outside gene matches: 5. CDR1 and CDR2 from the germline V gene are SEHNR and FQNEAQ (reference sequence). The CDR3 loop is CASSSRLAGASTDTQYF. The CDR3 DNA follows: TGTGCCAGCAGCTCTCGACTAGCGGGAGCCAGCACAGATACGCAGTATTTT.

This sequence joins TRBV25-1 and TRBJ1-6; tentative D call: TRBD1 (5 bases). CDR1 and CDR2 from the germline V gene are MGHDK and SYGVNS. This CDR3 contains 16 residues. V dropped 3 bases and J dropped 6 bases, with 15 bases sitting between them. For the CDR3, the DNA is TGTGCCAGCAGTGAGGGGGGGGTTGGAAGTAATTCACCCCTCCACTTT. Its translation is CASSEGGVGSNSPLHF.

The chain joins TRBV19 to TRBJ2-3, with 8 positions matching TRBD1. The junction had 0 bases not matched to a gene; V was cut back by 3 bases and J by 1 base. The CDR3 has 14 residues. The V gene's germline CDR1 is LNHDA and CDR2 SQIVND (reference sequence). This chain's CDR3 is CASSMGQGTDTQYF. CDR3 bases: TGTGCCAGTAGTATGGGACAGGGCACAGATACGCAGTATTTT.

DNA of the CDR3: TGCGCCAGCAGCGTTGGTGACATCTCCTACAATGAGCAGTTCTTC. It yields the protein CASSVGDISYNEQFF. The chain is built from TRBV5-1 and TRBJ2-1; D not resolved. This CDR3 is built from 15 residues. Trimming removed 4 bases at V and 0 bases at J, with 11 bases between. The germline CDR1 and CDR2 sequences are SGHRS and YFSETQ.

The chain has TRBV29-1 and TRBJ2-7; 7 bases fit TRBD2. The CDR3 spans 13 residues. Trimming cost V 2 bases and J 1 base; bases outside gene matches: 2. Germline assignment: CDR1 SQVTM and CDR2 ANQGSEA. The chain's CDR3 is CSVELGGSYEQYF. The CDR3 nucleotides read TGCAGCGTTGAACTGGGAGGGTCCTACGAGCAGTACTTC.

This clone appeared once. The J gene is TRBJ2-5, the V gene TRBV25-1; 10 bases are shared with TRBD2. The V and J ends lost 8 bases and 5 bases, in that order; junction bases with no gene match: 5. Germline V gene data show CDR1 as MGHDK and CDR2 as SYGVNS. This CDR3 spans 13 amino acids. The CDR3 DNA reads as TGTGCCAGCGGCAGCGGGGGGGATGAGACCCAGTACTTC. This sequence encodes CASGSGGDETQYF.

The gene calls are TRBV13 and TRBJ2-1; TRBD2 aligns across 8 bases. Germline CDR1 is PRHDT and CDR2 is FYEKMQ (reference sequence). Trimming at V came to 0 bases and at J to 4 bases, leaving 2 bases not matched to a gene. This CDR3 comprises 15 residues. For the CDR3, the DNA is TGTGCCAGCAGCTTAGGACTAGCGGATTACAATGAGCAGTTCTTC. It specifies CASSLGLADYNEQFF.

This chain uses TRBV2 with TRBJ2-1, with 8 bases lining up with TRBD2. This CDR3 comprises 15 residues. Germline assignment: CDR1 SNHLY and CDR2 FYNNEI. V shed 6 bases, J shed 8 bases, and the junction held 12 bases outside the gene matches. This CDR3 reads CASSGMGLGSHEQFF. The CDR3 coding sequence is TGTGCCAGCAGCGGAATGGGACTAGGTTCTCATGAGCAGTTCTTC.

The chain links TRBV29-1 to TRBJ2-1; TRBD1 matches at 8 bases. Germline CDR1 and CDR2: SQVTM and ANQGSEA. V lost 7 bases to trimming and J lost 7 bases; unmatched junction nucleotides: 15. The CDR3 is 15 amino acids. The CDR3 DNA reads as TGCAGCGCTGGAGGGTGGGGACAGGACACGAATGAGCAGTTCTTC. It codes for CSAGGWGQDTNEQFF.

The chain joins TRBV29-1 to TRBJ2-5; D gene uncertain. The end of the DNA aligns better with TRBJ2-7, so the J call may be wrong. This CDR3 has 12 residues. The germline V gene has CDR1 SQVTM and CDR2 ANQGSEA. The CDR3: CSVANWAYEQYF. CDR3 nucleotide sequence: TGCAGCGTTGCAAACTGGGCCTACGAGCAGTACTTC.

The CDR3 DNA follows: TGCAGTGCTAGAGAAGGACCAGAGCAGTTCTTC. It encodes CSAREGPEQFF. The V call is TRBV20-1, the J call TRBJ2-1; D unclear. Germline CDR1 and CDR2: DFQATT and SNEGSKA (reference sequence). The CDR3 length is 11 residues. The germline V and J ends were trimmed by 0 bases and 10 bases, with 7 bases remaining between them.

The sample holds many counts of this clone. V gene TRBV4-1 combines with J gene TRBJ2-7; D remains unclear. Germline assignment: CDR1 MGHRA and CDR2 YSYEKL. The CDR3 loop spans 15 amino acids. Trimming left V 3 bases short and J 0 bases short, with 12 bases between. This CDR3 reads CASSQGNFFSYEQYF. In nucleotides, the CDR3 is TGCGCCAGCAGCCAGGGCAACTTCTTCTCCTACGAGCAGTACTTC.

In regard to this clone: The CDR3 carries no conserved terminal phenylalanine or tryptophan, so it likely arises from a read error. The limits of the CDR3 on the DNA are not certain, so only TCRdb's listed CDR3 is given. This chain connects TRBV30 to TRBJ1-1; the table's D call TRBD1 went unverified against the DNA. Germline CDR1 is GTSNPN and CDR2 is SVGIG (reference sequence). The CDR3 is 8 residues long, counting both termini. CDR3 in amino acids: CAWSTGGA.

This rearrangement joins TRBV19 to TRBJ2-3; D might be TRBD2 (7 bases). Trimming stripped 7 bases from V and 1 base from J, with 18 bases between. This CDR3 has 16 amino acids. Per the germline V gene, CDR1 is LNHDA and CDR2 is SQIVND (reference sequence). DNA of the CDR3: TGTGCCAGTACCCCTGGGCGGGGGCTAGGCACAGATACGCAGTATTTT. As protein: CASTPGRGLGTDTQYF.